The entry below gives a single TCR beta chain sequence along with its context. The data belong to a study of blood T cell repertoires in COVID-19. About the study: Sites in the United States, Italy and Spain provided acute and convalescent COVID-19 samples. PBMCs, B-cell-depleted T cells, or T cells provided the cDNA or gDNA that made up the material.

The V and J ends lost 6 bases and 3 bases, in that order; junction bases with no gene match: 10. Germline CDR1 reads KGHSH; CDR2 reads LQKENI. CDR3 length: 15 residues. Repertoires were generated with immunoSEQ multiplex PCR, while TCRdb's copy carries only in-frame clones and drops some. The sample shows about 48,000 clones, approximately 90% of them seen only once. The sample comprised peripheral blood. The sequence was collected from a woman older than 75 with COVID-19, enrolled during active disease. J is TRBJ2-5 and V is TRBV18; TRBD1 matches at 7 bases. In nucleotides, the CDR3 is TGTGCCAGCTCCCCCCCTGGGACAGCTAAAGAGACCCAGTACTTC. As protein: CASSPPGTAKETQYF.